One sample yielded the 6 T cell receptor beta chains listed below, sequenced in a study of early T cells in non-severe SARS-CoV-2 infection. MiXCR, run by TCRdb on the 5' RACE reads, gives a single entry per CDR3 protein. The sample yields roughly 70,000 distinct CDR3 sequences, 20% seen once. Sample: whole blood, taken at baseline. Receptors were obtained from an adult who was a healthcare worker with PCR-confirmed SARS-CoV-2 infection or an uninfected control (not recorded which).

This clonotype is deemed medium-sized. The chain recombines TRBV2 with TRBJ2-2; D call uncertain. With 1 base removed from V and 7 bases from J, the gap between germline ends came to 13 bases. CDR1 SNHLY and CDR2 FYNNEI come from the germline V gene. This CDR3 comprises 15 residues. CDR3 sequence reads: CASSEGRSSIGELFF. CDR3 in DNA: TGTGCCAGCAGTGAAGGCAGGAGTTCCATCGGGGAGCTGTTTTTT.

The chain employs TRBV12-3 or TRBV12-4 and TRBJ1-1; D not certain. Between the trimmed V and J ends, which lost 4 bases and 4 bases, there was a span of 10 bases. The CDR3 length is 13 residues. The CDR3 DNA is TGTGCCAGCAGTTCAACGACTGGCACTGAAGCTTTCTTT. It is translated as CASSSTTGTEAFF.

This clonotype was seen only a few times. The CDR3 is CASVPGPLLLSEQFF. Here the CDR3 DNA reads TGTGCTAGTGTTCCGGGACCCCTGCTATTGAGTGAGCAGTTCTTC. The chain is built from TRBV12-5 and TRBJ2-1; D may correspond to TRBD1 or TRBD2 (5 bases each). Germline values: CDR1 LGHNT, CDR2 FRNRAP. The CDR3 is 15 residues long. Trimming pared 7 bases from V and 9 bases from J, leaving 22 bases between.

J is TRBJ1-5 and V is TRBV10-1, with 9 bases aligning to TRBD1. This CDR3 region has 13 residues. V trimming: 2 bases; J trimming: 7 bases; junction bases outside the gene matches: 0. Germline CDR1 WNHNN, CDR2 SYGVQD (reference sequence). CDR3 sequence reads: CASSEGTGQPQHF. The CDR3, as DNA: TGCGCCAGCAGTGAGGGGACAGGGCAGCCCCAGCATTTT.

V is TRBV7-9 and J is TRBJ1-2; TRBD1 matches at 10 bases. V lost 5 bases, J lost 8 bases, and 8 bases stayed unmatched. Germline V gene data show CDR1 as SEHNR and CDR2 as FQNEAQ (reference sequence). The CDR3 covers 14 residues. The CDR3 nucleotides read TGTGCCAGCAGCCTAAGCGACAGGGGGCAAGGCTACACCTTC. It specifies CASSLSDRGQGYTF.

The rearrangement joins TRBV2 to TRBJ2-5, with 10 bases that match TRBD2. The CDR3 runs 17 residues. Trimming took 6 bases from V and 1 from J; bases not matched to a gene: 11. Germline CDR1 is SNHLY and CDR2 is FYNNEI. This CDR3 is CASSPPPGLAFQETQYF. The DNA of the CDR3 is TGTGCCAGCAGCCCTCCGCCGGGACTAGCGTTCCAAGAGACCCAGTACTTC.